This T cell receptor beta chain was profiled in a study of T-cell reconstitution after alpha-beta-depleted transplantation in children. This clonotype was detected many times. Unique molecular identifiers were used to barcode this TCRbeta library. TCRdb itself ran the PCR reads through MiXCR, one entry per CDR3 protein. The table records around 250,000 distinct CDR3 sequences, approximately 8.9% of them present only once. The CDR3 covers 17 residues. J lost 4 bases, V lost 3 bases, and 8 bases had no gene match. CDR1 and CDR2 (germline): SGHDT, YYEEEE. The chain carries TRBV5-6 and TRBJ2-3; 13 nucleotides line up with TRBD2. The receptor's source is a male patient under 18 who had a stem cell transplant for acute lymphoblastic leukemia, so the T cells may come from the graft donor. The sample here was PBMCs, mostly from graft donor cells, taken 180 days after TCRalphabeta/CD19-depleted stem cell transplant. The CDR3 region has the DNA TGTGCCAGCAGCTCCCCCGGACTAGCGGGAGTCCCAGATACGCAGTATTTT. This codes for CASSSPGLAGVPDTQYF.